Below are 19 T cell receptor beta chains sequenced from a single sample in a study of blood T cell repertoires in COVID-19. Repertoires were generated with immunoSEQ multiplex PCR, while TCRdb's copy carries only in-frame clones and drops some. The repertoire has around 330,000 clones, approximately 89% of them found once; the top ten carry 1.6%. Sequencing used peripheral blood. These receptors all come from a woman aged 30 to 39 with COVID-19, enrolled during active disease.

The chain couples TRBV4-3 to TRBJ1-2; weak D call: TRBD1 (5 bases). Between the trimmed V and J ends, which lost 6 bases and 4 bases, there was a span of 21 bases. The CDR3 has 16 residues. The germline gives CDR1 LGHNA, CDR2 YSLEER. CDR3 sequence (DNA): TGCGCCAGCAGTCCCGCGGTGGCAGGGTCTGGCTATGGCTACACCTTC. Translation gives CASSPAVAGSGYGYTF.

The chain recombines TRBV6-6 with TRBJ2-1; 9 bases align to TRBD1. Germline V CDR1 and CDR2: MNHNY, SVGAGI (reference sequence). The V gene end was trimmed by 2 bases and the J gene end by 4 bases; junction bases not matched to a gene: 6. CDR3 length: 16 residues. The CDR3 coding sequence is TGTGCCAGCAGTTACCTCCCGGACAGGGGTTACAATGAGCAGTTCTTC. This codes for CASSYLPDRGYNEQFF.

The chain uses TRBV19 and TRBJ2-7; no definite D call. The CDR3 has 10 residues. V lost 10 bases, J lost 7 bases, and 11 bases lay in between. The germline V gene has CDR1 LNHDA and CDR2 SQIVND (reference sequence). CDR3 sequence: CATKPGEQYV. CDR3 coding DNA: TGTGCCACAAAGCCCGGGGAGCAGTACGTC.

CDR3: CASNPTGGAGETQYF. CDR3 sequence (DNA): TGTGCCAGCAACCCCACCGGGGGGGCGGGGGAGACCCAGTACTTC. The chain employs TRBV9 and TRBJ2-5; 8 bases match TRBD2. This CDR3 region has 15 residues. Germline lookup yields CDR1 SGDLS and CDR2 YYNGEE. J gave up 5 bases and V 6 bases, and 12 bases lay outside the gene matches.

The V and J genes are TRBV5-6 and TRBJ1-1; D might be TRBD1 (5 bases). V was cut by 0 bases and J by 4 bases, with 22 bases left in between. The CDR3 is made up of 18 amino acids. Germline V lookup: CDR1 SGHDT, CDR2 YYEEEE. CDR3 DNA sequence: TGTGCCAGCAGCTTGGTGGCGGTGGGACTTAAGTGGAGCACTGAAGCTTTCTTT. It encodes CASSLVAVGLKWSTEAFF. Variable domain in full (rest from reference TRBV5-6 and TRBJ1-1): DAGVTQSPTHLIKTRGQQVTLRCSPKSGHDTVSWYQQALGQGPQFIFQYYEEEERQRGNFPDRFSGHQFPNYSSELNVNALLLGDSALYLCASSLVAVGLKWSTEAFFGQGTRLTVV.

The table lists this clone with a few counts. The gene calls are TRBV5-4 and TRBJ1-2, with TRBD1 as a possible D gene (5 bases). The CDR3 extends over 17 amino acids. Germline V CDR1 and CDR2: SGHNT, YYREEE (reference sequence). The V end lost 2 bases, the J end lost 6 bases, and 23 bases lay between the germline ends. CDR3 coding DNA: TGTGCCAGCAGCTTCAAGGGGCTGGGTATGGGTTCGGATGGCTACACCTTC. Protein sequence: CASSFKGLGMGSDGYTF.

The rearrangement links TRBV30 to TRBJ1-5; possible D gene TRBD1, 5 bases. CDR1 and CDR2 (germline): GTSNPN, SVGIG (reference sequence). V lost 0 bases and J 4 bases, leaving 10 bases between the germline ends. This CDR3 comprises 14 residues. The CDR3 sequence: CAWSVAGMNQPQHF. In nucleotides, the CDR3 is TGTGCCTGGAGTGTAGCAGGGATGAATCAGCCCCAGCATTTT.

The V gene is TRBV28, the J gene TRBJ2-3; maybe TRBD1 (5 bases). The germline V gene has CDR1 MDHEN and CDR2 SYDVKM. The ends were cut back, 4 bases at V and 2 bases at J, with 13 bases in the middle. The CDR3 runs to 15 residues. CDR3 region: CASSSTGGYTDTQYF. DNA of the CDR3: TGTGCCAGCAGTTCTACAGGTGGTTACACAGATACGCAGTATTTT.

V and J are TRBV7-9 and TRBJ1-5, with 7 bases matching TRBD1. Germline values: CDR1 SEHNR, CDR2 FQNEAQ (reference sequence). CDR3 size: 17 residues. J was trimmed by 0 bases and V by 5 bases; bases with no gene match: 10. CDR3 sequence: CASSHAGTEYSNQPQHF. Written as DNA, the CDR3 is TGTGCCAGCAGCCACGCCGGGACAGAATATAGCAATCAGCCCCAGCATTTT.

V is TRBV5-1 and J is TRBJ2-5; D unclear. Germline-derived CDR1 and CDR2 are SGHRS and YFSETQ. The CDR3 spans 14 residues. The V end lost 2 bases, the J end lost 4 bases, and 12 bases lay between the germline ends. The CDR3 DNA sequence: TGCGCCAGCAGCTTAGGTTCGGAGATAGAGACCCAGTACTTC. Its translation is CASSLGSEIETQYF.

This chain uses TRBV5-4 with TRBJ2-3; possibly TRBD1 for D (6 bases). The length of the CDR3 is 15 residues. The ends were cut back, 2 bases at V and 6 bases at J, with 16 bases in the middle. CDR1 and CDR2 (germline): SGHNT, YYREEE (reference sequence). CDR3 residues: CASSLGQPPLDTQYF. The CDR3 DNA follows: TGTGCCAGCAGCTTAGGACAGCCACCTTTGGATACGCAGTATTTT.

This clone was seen a handful of times. V gene TRBV6-2 or TRBV6-3 combines with J gene TRBJ2-7; D unresolved. The V and J ends lost 2 bases and 1 base respectively, with 9 bases between them. The length of the CDR3 is 14 residues. CDR1 is MNHEY and CDR2 is SVGEGT in the germline V gene. The CDR3 DNA reads as TGTGCCAGCAGTTACGCCGCCGGGTCCTACGAGCAGTACGTC. It is translated as CASSYAAGSYEQYV.

The chain has TRBV5-6 and TRBJ1-1, with 8 nucleotides matching TRBD1. This CDR3 spans 19 amino acids. V lost 4 bases and J lost 1; bases outside the gene matches: 18. Germline loops: CDR1 SGHDT, CDR2 YYEEEE. CDR3 DNA: TGTGCCAGCAGCCTATCTTATCCGGACAGGGCGAGGGGGAACACTGAAGCTTTCTTT. Amino acid sequence: CASSLSYPDRARGNTEAFF.

This clone was seen at least ten times. V and J are TRBV5-6 and TRBJ2-7; the match to TRBD2 covers 11 bases. The CDR3 contains 17 residues. The V gene's germline CDR1 is SGHDT and CDR2 YYEEEE. Trimming cost V 3 bases and J 3 bases; bases outside gene matches: 11. The CDR3 sequence: CASSWLSGGAPGYEQYV. CDR3 in DNA: TGTGCCAGCAGCTGGCTTAGCGGGGGGGCCCCGGGCTACGAGCAGTACGTC.

The chain employs TRBV9 and TRBJ2-3; D is possibly TRBD1 (6 bases). V dropped 3 bases and J dropped 0 bases, with 8 bases sitting between them. The CDR3 covers 14 residues. CDR1 and CDR2 from the germline V gene are SGDLS and YYNGEE. The CDR3 bases are TGTGCCAGCAGCGCGGGGACAAGCACAGATACGCAGTATTTT. It translates to CASSAGTSTDTQYF.

V usage is TRBV2 and J usage is TRBJ2-3; the D gene is possibly TRBD2 (6 bases). Looked up from germline, CDR1 is SNHLY and CDR2 is FYNNEI. Trimming removed 10 bases at V and 7 bases at J, with 12 bases between. The CDR3 is 11 amino acids. The CDR3 coding sequence is TGTGCCACCGAGGGCGGGAATACGCAGTATTTT. This encodes CATEGGNTQYF.

The J gene is TRBJ1-4, the V gene TRBV28; no clear D gene. Trimming left V 8 bases short and J 7 bases short, with 5 bases between. The V gene's germline CDR1 is MDHEN and CDR2 SYDVKM. The CDR3 loop spans 10 amino acids. The CDR3 here is CASSGEKLFF. As DNA, the CDR3 is TGTGCCAGCTCCGGTGAAAAACTGTTTTTT.

V gene TRBV19 combines with J gene TRBJ1-1; no clear D gene. Germline values: CDR1 LNHDA, CDR2 SQIVND (reference sequence). V was cut by 10 bases and J by 1 base, with 10 bases left in between. The CDR3 loop spans 12 amino acids. The CDR3, as DNA: TGTGCCACCCAAACACCGAACACTGAAGCTTTCTTT. Translation: CATQTPNTEAFF.

The chain joins TRBV6-2 or TRBV6-3 to TRBJ1-1; TRBD1 matches at 11 bases. V shed 6 bases, J shed 0 bases, and the junction held 6 bases outside the gene matches. In germline, CDR1 is MNHEY, CDR2 SVGEGT. This CDR3 contains 16 residues. The CDR3 loop reads CASSGTGGVMNTEAFF. CDR3 coding DNA: TGTGCCAGCAGCGGGACAGGGGGGGTTATGAACACTGAAGCTTTCTTT.